This T cell receptor (beta chain) was identified in a study of HIV-infected patients and healthy controls. From germline, CDR1 is MNHEY and CDR2 SMNVEV (reference sequence). CDR3 length equals 18 residues. Antiretroviral therapy had run roughly three months, about 14 weeks, before follow-up blood collection. The repertoire came from unfractionated whole blood and reflected all unsorted peripheral T cells. In the case of this clonotype: Since a much larger clone is just one base distant, this may be a read error.

About 550 ng RNA was reverse transcribed with alpha and beta constant-region primers. Using multiplexing indices, alpha and beta chain libraries were generated apart by chain-specific third strand synthesis. One entry per CDR3 protein results from TCRdb running MiXCR on the 5' RACE reads. The sample shows approximately 8,600 distinct CDR3 sequences, about 9% of them seen only once. The source material was blood, sampled during antiretroviral therapy. The V call is TRBV27, the J call TRBJ1-3; TRBD1 agrees at 7 bases. The clonotype comes from an adult with HIV infection. The CDR3 protein is CAGSLSPLRQGTGNTIYF. CDR3 coding DNA: TGTGCCGGCAGTTTATCGCCACTCCGACAGGGCACTGGAAACACCATATATTTT.